This TCR beta chain was identified during a study of blood T cell repertoires in COVID-19. TCRdb's copy holds only in-frame clones and misses some; the assay was immunoSEQ multiplex PCR. Among hundreds of thousands of clones listed, 80% to 90% were seen once. Losses at the gene ends were 0 bases for V and 4 bases for J; bases not matched to a gene: 5. The CDR3 sequence is 16 residues long. Germline V gene lookup returns CDR1 SGHDN and CDR2 FVKESK. This TCR derives from a man younger than 45 who had recovered from COVID-19. Source material: PBMCs or T cells enriched from blood (not recorded which). The gene calls are TRBV14 and TRBJ2-3, with 9 bases identical to TRBD2. The CDR3 here is CASSQDRTSVSDTQYF. The CDR3 DNA reads TGTGCCAGCAGCCAAGACAGGACTAGCGTCTCAGATACGCAGTATTTT.